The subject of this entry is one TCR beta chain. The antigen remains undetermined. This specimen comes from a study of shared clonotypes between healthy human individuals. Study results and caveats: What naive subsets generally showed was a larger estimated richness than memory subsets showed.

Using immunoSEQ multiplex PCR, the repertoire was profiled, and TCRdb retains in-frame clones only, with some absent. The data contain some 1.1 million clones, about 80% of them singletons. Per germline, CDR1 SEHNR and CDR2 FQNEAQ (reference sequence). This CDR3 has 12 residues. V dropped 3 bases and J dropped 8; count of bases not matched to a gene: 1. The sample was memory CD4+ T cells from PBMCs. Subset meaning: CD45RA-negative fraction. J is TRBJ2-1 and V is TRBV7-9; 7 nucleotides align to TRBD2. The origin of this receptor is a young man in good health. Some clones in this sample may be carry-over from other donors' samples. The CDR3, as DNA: TGTGCCAGCAGCTTCCGGGGGGATGAGCAGTTCTTC. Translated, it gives CASSFRGDEQFF.